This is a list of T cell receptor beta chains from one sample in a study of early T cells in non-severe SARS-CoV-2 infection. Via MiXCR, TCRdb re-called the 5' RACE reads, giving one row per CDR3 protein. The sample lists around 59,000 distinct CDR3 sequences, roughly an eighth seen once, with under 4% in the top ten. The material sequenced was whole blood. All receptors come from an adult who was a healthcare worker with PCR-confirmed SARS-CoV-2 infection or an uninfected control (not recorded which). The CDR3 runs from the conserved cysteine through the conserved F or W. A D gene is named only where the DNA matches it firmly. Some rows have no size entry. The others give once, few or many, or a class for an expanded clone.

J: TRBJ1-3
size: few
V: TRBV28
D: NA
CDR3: CAILDGRSGNTIYF
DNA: TGTGCCATCCTAGACGGGAGATCTGGAAACACCATATATTTT

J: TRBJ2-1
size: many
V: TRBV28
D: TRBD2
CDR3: CASSGESGRPYNEQFF
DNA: TGTGCCAGCAGTGGAGAGAGCGGGAGACCCTACAATGAGCAGTTCTTC

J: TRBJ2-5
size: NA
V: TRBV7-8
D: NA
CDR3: CASSLRTPQETQYF
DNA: TGTGCCAGCAGCTTAAGGACACCCCAAGAGACCCAGTACTTC

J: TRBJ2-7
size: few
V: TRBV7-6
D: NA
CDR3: CASSFGTGYNEQYF
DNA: TGTGCCAGCAGCTTCGGCACAGGGTACAACGAGCAGTACTTC

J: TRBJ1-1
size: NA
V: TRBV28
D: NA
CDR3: CASSFSRMNTEAFF
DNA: TGTGCCAGCAGTTTTTCCAGGATGAACACTGAAGCTTTCTTT

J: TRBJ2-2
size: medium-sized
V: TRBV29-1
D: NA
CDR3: CSVEGAPGGELFF
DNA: TGCAGCGTTGAGGGGGCTCCGGGCGGGGAGCTGTTTTTT

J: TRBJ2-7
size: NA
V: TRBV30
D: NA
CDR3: CAYVLRVGLGEQYF
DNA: TGTGCCTACGTCCTGAGGGTCGGGTTGGGCGAGCAGTACTTC

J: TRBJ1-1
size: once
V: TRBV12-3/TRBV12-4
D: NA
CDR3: CARILRGGTEAFF
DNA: TGTGCCAGGATCCTCAGGGGAGGCACTGAAGCTTTCTTT

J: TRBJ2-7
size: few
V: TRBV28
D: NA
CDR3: CASRGRRGSGNYEQYF
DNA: TGTGCCAGCAGGGGGAGAAGAGGTAGCGGAAACTACGAGCAGTACTTC

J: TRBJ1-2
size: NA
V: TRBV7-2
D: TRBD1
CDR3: CASSLVTGKGGYTF
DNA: TGTGCCAGCAGCTTAGTGACAGGGAAAGGAGGCTACACCTTC

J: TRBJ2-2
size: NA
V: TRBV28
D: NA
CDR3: CASAGGLGSDGELFF
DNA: TGTGCCAGCGCCGGGGGGCTCGGGAGTGACGGGGAGCTGTTTTTT

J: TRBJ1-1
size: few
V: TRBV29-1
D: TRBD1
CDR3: CSVARPGGKHTEAFF
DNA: TGCAGCGTTGCACGGCCAGGGGGCAAACACACTGAAGCTTTCTTT

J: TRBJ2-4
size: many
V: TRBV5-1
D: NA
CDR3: CASSLSHGWGNIQYF
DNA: TGCGCCAGCAGCTTATCACATGGTTGGGGAAACATTCAGTACTTC

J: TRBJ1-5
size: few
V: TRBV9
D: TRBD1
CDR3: CASSAGGRYQPQHF
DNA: TGTGCCAGCAGCGCAGGGGGTCGATATCAGCCCCAGCATTTT

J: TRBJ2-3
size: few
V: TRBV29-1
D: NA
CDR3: CSPAVHSTDTQYF
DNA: TGCAGCCCCGCGGTCCACTCCACAGATACGCAGTATTTT

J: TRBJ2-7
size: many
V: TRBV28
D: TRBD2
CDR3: CASIPGTSGSYEQYF
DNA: TGTGCCAGCATCCCCGGGACTAGCGGATCCTACGAGCAGTACTTC

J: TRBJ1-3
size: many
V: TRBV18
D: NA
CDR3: CASSPPGVAGAGNTIYF
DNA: TGTGCCAGCTCACCACCGGGCGTGGCAGGGGCTGGAAACACCATATATTTT

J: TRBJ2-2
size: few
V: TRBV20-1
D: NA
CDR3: CSARASLVPTGELFF
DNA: TGCAGTGCTAGGGCTAGCCTCGTACCCACCGGGGAGCTGTTTTTT

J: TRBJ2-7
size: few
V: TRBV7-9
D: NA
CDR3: CASSPGYEQYF
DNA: TGTGCCAGCAGCCCCGGGTACGAGCAGTACTTC

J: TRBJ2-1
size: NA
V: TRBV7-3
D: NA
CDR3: CASSSPAGNEQFF
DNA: TGTGCCAGCAGCTCCCCCGCGGGCAATGAGCAGTTCTTC

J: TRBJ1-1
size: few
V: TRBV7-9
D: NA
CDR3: CASRPHAGVFTEAFF
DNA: TGTGCCAGCAGGCCTCACGCCGGAGTGTTCACTGAAGCTTTCTTT

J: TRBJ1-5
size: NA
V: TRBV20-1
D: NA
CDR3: CSAGQILSNQPQHF
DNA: TGCAGTGCAGGACAGATTTTGAGCAATCAGCCCCAGCATTTT

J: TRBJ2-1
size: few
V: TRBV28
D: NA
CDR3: CASRPIAGGPRNEQFF
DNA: TGTGCCAGCAGACCTATCGCAGGGGGGCCAAGGAATGAGCAGTTCTTC

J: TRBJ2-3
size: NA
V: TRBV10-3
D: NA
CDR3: CAISDSYADTQYF
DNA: TGTGCCATCAGTGATTCTTACGCAGATACGCAGTATTTT

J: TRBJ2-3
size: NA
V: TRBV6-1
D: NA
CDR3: CASSIRITDTQYF
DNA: TGTGCCAGCAGTATCCGGATCACAGATACGCAGTATTTT

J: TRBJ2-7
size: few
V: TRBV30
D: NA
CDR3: CAWSSSSYEQYF
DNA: TGTGCCTGGAGTAGTAGCTCCTACGAGCAGTACTTC

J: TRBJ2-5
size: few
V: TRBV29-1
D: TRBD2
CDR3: CSGLAGVETQYF
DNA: TGCAGCGGACTAGCGGGAGTAGAGACCCAGTACTTC

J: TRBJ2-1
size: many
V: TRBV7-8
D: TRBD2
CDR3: CASSLVVQRELGNEQFF
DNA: TGTGCCAGCAGCTTAGTGGTGCAGCGGGAACTGGGAAATGAGCAGTTCTTC

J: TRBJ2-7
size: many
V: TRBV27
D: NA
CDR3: CASSSSAISLSYEQYF
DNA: TGTGCCAGCAGTTCTAGTGCGATTAGTCTTAGTTACGAGCAGTACTTC

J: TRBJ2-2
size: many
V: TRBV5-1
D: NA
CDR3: CASSLEGGTGELFF
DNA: TGCGCCAGCAGCTTGGAAGGGGGCACCGGGGAGCTGTTTTTT

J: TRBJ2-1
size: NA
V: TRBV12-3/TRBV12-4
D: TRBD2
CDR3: CASSLASGPGGGQFF
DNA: TGTGCCAGCAGTTTAGCCTCGGGGCCCGGGGGGGGGCAGTTCTTC

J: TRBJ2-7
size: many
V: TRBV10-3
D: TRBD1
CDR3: CAITPQGGFLFREQYF
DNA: TGTGCCATCACCCCCCAAGGGGGCTTTTTATTCCGCGAGCAGTACTTC

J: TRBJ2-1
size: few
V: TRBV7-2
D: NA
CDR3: CASSLGLRSHEQFF
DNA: TGTGCCAGCAGCTTAGGGCTCAGGAGCCATGAGCAGTTCTTC

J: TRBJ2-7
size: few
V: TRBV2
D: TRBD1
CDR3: CASSRQGPYEQYF
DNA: TGTGCCAGCAGTCGACAGGGGCCCTACGAGCAGTACTTC

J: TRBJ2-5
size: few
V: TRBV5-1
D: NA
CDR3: CASSVRSGRTQYF
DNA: TGCGCCAGCAGTGTCAGGTCAGGGAGGACCCAGTACTTC

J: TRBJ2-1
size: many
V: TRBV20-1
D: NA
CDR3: CSASEIGGTNEQFF
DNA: TGCAGTGCTAGCGAGATAGGAGGGACCAATGAGCAGTTCTTC

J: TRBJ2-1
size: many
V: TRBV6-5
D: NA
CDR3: CASSKDRTAYNEQFF
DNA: TGTGCCAGCAGTAAAGACCGGACAGCTTACAATGAGCAGTTCTTC

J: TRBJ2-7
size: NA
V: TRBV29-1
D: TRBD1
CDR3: CSVVQGPYEQYF
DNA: TGCAGCGTCGTACAGGGGCCCTACGAGCAGTACTTC

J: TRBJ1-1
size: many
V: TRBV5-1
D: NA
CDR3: CASSVGHLNTEAFF
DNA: TGCGCCAGCAGCGTGGGACACTTGAACACTGAAGCTTTCTTT

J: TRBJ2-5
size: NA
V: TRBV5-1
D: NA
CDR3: CASSPTGTAGETQYF
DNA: TGCGCCAGCAGCCCCACCGGGACCGCGGGGGAGACCCAGTACTTC

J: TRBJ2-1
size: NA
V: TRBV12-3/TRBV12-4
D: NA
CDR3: CASSLLARFF
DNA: TGTGCCAGCAGTTTGCTAGCGCGGTTCTTC

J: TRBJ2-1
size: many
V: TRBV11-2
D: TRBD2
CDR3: CASSPGTSGSGGEQFF
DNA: TGTGCCAGCAGCCCCGGGACTAGCGGGAGCGGGGGTGAGCAGTTCTTC

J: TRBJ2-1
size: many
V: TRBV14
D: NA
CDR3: CASRGTRLGEQFF
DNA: TGTGCCAGCAGGGGCACTAGATTGGGTGAGCAGTTCTTC

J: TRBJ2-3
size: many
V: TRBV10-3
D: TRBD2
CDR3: CAISEPGLAGGDTQYF
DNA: TGTGCCATCAGTGAACCGGGACTAGCGGGAGGAGATACGCAGTATTTT

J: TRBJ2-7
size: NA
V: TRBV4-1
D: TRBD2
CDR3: CASSSTSGYEQYF
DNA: TGCGCCAGCAGCTCGACTAGCGGCTACGAGCAGTACTTC

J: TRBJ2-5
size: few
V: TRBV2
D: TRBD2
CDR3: CASSGSGSSGETQYF
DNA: TGTGCCAGCAGTGGAAGCGGGAGTTCGGGAGAGACCCAGTACTTC

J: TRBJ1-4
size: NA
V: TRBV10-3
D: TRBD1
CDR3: CAIRGDSEKLFF
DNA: TGTGCCATCAGGGGGGACAGTGAAAAACTGTTTTTT

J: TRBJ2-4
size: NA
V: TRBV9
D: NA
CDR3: CASSVFGGIQYF
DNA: TGTGCCAGCAGCGTATTCGGGGGCATTCAGTACTTC

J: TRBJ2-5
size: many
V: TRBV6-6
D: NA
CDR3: CASSFSGGDETQYF
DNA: TGTGCCAGCAGTTTCTCCGGGGGAGATGAGACCCAGTACTTC

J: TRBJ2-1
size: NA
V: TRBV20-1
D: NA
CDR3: CSASPQGREQFF
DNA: TGCAGTGCTTCCCCCCAGGGGCGGGAACAGTTCTTC

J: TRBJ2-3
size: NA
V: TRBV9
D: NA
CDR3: CASSPGLRGDTQYF
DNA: TGTGCCAGCAGCCCCGGACTCCGCGGGGATACGCAGTATTTT

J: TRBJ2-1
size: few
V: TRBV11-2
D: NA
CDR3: CASSPGLEVYNEQFF
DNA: TGTGCCAGCAGCCCAGGGTTGGAGGTTTACAATGAGCAGTTCTTC

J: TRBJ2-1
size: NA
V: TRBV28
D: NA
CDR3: CASSSQPAGGNEQFF
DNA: TGTGCCAGCAGTTCCCAGCCCGCGGGCGGCAATGAGCAGTTCTTC

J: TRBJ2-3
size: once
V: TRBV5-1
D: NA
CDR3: CASSHQAAVGTDTQYF
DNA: TGCGCCAGCAGCCACCAGGCCGCGGTGGGGACAGATACGCAGTATTTT

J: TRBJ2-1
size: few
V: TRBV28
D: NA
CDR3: CASTLASSYNEQFF
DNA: TGTGCCAGCACCCTGGCTAGCTCCTACAATGAGCAGTTCTTC

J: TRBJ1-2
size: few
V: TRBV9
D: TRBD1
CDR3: CASSPGTGGRGYTF
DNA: TGTGCCAGCAGCCCAGGGACAGGGGGACGTGGCTACACCTTC

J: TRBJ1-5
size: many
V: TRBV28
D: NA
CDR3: CASSRSGDRFNQPQHF
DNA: TGTGCCAGCAGTAGGAGTGGCGACAGGTTCAATCAGCCCCAGCATTTT

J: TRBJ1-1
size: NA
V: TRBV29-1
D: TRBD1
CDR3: CSVVRQGDTEAFF
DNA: TGCAGCGTTGTGAGGCAGGGGGACACTGAAGCTTTCTTT

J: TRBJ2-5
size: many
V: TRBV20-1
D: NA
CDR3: CSAKRTEVIQETQYF
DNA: TGCAGTGCCAAAAGGACAGAAGTGATTCAAGAGACCCAGTACTTC

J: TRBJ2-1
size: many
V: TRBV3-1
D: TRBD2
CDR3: CASSRGTSVSYNEQFF
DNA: TGTGCCAGCAGCCGTGGGACTAGCGTGAGTTACAATGAGCAGTTCTTC